This T cell receptor beta chain was retrieved from a study of vaccination and CD4 T cells after COVID-19. The study's findings and limits: Post-vaccination, and not before, a median 86.3% of reactive clones appeared in convalescent patients.

Treatment given: roughly 11-day PBMC culture with coronavirus spike peptide pools or control peptides (ViraFEST assay). A word on this clonotype: The antigen remains undetermined.

At the Johns Hopkins FTIC core, DNA taken from cultured CD4+ T cells was sequenced by way of the Oncomine TCR Beta short-read assay. TCRdb passed the PCR reads through MiXCR, listing each CDR3 protein once. Here the sample spans more than 12,000 distinct CDR3 sequences, 21% being singletons. Germline assignment: CDR1 SEHNR and CDR2 FQNEAQ (reference sequence). The CDR3 sequence is 17 residues long. The V and J ends lost 5 bases and 0 bases, in that order; junction bases with no gene match: 10. This rearrangement joins TRBV7-9 to TRBJ1-3; 7 nucleotides line up with TRBD1. This sample comprised CD4+ T cells from blood, cultured in vitro, obtained before SARS-CoV-2 vaccination. This TCR was recovered from a human donor who received a COVID-19 vaccine. The CDR3 region has the DNA TGTGCCAGCAGCCCGAAGGGGGCAGGGGACTCTGGAAACACCATATATTTT. This gives the protein CASSPKGAGDSGNTIYF. The full variable domain, rest sourced from reference TRBV7-9 and TRBJ1-3, is DTGVSQNPRHKITKRGQNVTFRCDPISEHNRLYWYRQTLGQGPEFLTYFQNEAQLEKSRLLSDRFSAERPKGSFSTLEIQRTEQGDSAMYLCASSPKGAGDSGNTIYFGEGSWLTVV.